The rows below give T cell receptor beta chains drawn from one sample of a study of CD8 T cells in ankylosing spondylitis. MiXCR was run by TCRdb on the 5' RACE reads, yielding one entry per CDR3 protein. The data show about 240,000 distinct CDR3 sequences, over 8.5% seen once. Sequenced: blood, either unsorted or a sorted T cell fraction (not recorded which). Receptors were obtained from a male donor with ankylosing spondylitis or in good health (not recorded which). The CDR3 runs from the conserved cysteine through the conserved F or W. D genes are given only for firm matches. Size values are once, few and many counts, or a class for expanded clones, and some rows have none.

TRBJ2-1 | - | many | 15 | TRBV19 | TGTGCCAGTAGTATTGAACTAAACTCCTACAATGAGCAGTTCTTC | CASSIELNSYNEQFF
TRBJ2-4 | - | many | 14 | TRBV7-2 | TGTGCCAGCAGCTTAGCAGGGGTTGGAAACATTCAGTACTTC | CASSLAGVGNIQYF
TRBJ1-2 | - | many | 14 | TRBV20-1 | TGCAGTGCTAGAGAACCGGGGGGGATATATGGCTACACCTTC | CSAREPGGIYGYTF
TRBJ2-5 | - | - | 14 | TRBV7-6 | TGTGCCAGCAGCTTTGGGATAGGCGAAGAGACCCAGTACTTC | CASSFGIGEETQYF
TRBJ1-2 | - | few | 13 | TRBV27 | TGTGCCAGCAGTCCCCGGCGGGGTTATGGCTACACCTTC | CASSPRRGYGYTF
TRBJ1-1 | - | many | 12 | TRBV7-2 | TGTGCCAGCAGCCGACAGACACCTGGAGCTTTCTTT | CASSRQTPGAFF
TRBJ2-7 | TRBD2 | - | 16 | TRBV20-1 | TGCAGTGCCAGACTAGCGGGAGGCCACAACCCCCGGGAGCAGTACTTC | CSARLAGGHNPREQYF
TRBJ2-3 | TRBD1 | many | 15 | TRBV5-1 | TGCGCCAGCAGCCCGGGACAGTTAAGCACAGATACGCAGTATTTT | CASSPGQLSTDTQYF
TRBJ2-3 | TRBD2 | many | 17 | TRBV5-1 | TGCGCCAGCAGCGCCCTGACTAGCGGGTTTCACACAGATACGCAGTATTTT | CASSALTSGFHTDTQYF
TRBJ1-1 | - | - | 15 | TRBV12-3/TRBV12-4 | TGTGCCAGCAGTTTAGCGGCCCGGGGGAGCACTGAAGCTTTCTTT | CASSLAARGSTEAFF
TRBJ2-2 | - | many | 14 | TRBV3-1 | TGTGCCAGCGGGGGGCTAAAGAACACCGGGGAGCTGTTTTTT | CASGGLKNTGELFF
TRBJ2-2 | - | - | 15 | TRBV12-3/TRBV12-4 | TGTGCCAGCAGTCGGGGACGGGGGGCGGCCGGGGAGCTGTTTTTT | CASSRGRGAAGELFF
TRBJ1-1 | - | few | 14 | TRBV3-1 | TGTGCCAGCAGCCAACAGGGGTTCAGCACTGAAGCTTTCTTT | CASSQQGFSTEAFF
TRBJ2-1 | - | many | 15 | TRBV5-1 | TGCGCCAGCAGCTCCGGACAGACATCTTACAATGAGCAGTTCTTC | CASSSGQTSYNEQFF
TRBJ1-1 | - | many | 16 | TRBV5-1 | TGCGCCAGCAGCTTGGTGGTGGGTGTCCGGAACACTGAAGCTTTCTTT | CASSLVVGVRNTEAFF
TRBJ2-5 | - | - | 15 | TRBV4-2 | TGTGCCAGCAGCCGCCGGACACTGGGCCAAGAGACCCAGTACTTC | CASSRRTLGQETQYF
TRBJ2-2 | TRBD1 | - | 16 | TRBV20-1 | TGCAGTGCTAGCCTCAGGGGGCGATTGAACACCGGGGAGCTGTTTTTT | CSASLRGRLNTGELFF
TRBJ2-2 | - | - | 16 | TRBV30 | TGTGCCTGGAAAACAGGGACCCGCCCGAACACCGGGGAGCTGTTTTTT | CAWKTGTRPNTGELFF
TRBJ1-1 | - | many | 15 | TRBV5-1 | TGCGCCAGCAGCGCCTTACAGGGAATGAACACTGAAGCTTTCTTT | CASSALQGMNTEAFF
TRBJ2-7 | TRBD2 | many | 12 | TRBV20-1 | TGCAGTGCCCTAATCGGCGGGAGTGGGCAGTACTTC | CSALIGGSGQYF
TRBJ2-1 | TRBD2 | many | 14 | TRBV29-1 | TGCAGCGCTACCGGGACTAGCGGGAAGTATGAGCAGTTCTTC | CSATGTSGKYEQFF
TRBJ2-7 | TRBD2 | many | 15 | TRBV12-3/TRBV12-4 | TGTGCCAGCAGTTTACTAGCGGGAGGGTTCGGCGAGCAGTACTTC | CASSLLAGGFGEQYF
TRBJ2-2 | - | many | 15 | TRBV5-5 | TGTGCCAGCAGCCTCGCCGGGACACTAACCGGGGAGCTGTTTTTT | CASSLAGTLTGELFF
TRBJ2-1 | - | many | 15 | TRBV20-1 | TGCAGTGCTAGAGACAGGGTCCTACCCCTAAATGAGCAGTTCTTC | CSARDRVLPLNEQFF
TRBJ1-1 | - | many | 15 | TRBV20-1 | TGCAGTGCCCAATCCCTCGGCCTGTCGAACACTGAAGCTTTCTTT | CSAQSLGLSNTEAFF
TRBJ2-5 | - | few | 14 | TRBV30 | TGTGCCTGGAGCTCGGGACTGCCTAGGGAGACCCAGTACTTC | CAWSSGLPRETQYF
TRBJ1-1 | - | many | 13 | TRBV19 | TGTGCCAGTAGTGTTACAGAGAACACTGAAGCTTTCTTT | CASSVTENTEAFF
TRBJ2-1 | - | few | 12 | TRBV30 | TGTGCCTGGGAAAGGGGCGGAAATGAGCAGTTCTTC | CAWERGGNEQFF
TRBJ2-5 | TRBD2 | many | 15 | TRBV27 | TGTGCCAGCAGAAGTCCAGCGGGGGGGCTTGAGACCCAGTACTTC | CASRSPAGGLETQYF
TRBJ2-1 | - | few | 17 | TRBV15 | TGTGCCACCAGCCCTAGATGGGCGGTGAGCTCCTACAATGAGCAGTTCTTC | CATSPRWAVSSYNEQFF
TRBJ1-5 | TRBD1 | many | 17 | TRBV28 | TGTGCCAGCAGTTTATGGAAGGGACAGGTGAGCAATCAGCCCCAGCATTTT | CASSLWKGQVSNQPQHF
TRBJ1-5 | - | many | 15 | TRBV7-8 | TGTGCCAGCAGCTTAGAAAGGCCCAACAATCAGCCCCAGCATTTT | CASSLERPNNQPQHF
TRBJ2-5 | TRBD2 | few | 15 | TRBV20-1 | TGCAGTGCTAGAGTAGCGGGGGGAGGTGAAGAGACCCAGTACTTC | CSARVAGGGEETQYF
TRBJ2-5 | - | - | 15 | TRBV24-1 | TGTGCCACCAGTGACCCCAGGGGGGCTCAAGAGACCCAGTACTTC | CATSDPRGAQETQYF
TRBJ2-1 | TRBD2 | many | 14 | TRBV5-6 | TGTGCCAGCAGCCCCTGGACTAGGGTGAATGAGCAGTTCTTC | CASSPWTRVNEQFF
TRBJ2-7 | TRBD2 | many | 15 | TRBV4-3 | TGCGCCAGCAGCTCGTCTTCAGCGGGAGTGGCCGAGCAGTACTTC | CASSSSSAGVAEQYF
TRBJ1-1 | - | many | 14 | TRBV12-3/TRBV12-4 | TGTGCCAGCAGTCGATCCTTCCAGCAGACTGAAGCTTTCTTT | CASSRSFQQTEAFF
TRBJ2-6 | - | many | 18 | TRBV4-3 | TGCGCCAGCAGCCAAGATAGCGTTGGTAGCTCTGGGGCCAACGTCCTGACTTTC | CASSQDSVGSSGANVLTF
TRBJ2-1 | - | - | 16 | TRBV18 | TGTGCCAGCTCCTTGGGCGCGTCGATCTCCTACAATGAGCAGTTCTTC | CASSLGASISYNEQFF
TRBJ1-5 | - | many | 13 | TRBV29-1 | TGCAGCGCCAAGGGCGGGGAGGGACAGCCCCAGCATTTT | CSAKGGEGQPQHF
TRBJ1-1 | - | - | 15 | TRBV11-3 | TGTGCCAGCAGCTTAATGGGGGGGCAGAACACTGAAGCTTTCTTT | CASSLMGGQNTEAFF
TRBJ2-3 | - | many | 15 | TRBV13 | TGTGCCAGCAGCACCACGGGCGGAAGGGCAGATACGCAGTATTTT | CASSTTGGRADTQYF
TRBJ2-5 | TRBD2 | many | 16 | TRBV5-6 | TGTGCCAGCAGCTTGGAGGTAGCGGGGGAACAAGAGACCCAGTACTTC | CASSLEVAGEQETQYF
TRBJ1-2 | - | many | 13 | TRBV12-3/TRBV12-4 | TGTGCCAGCAGGACGGACAGAGGCTATGGCTACACCTTC | CASRTDRGYGYTF
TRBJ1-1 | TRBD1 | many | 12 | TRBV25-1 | TGTGCCAGCAGAAGACAGGGGACTGAAGCTTTCTTT | CASRRQGTEAFF
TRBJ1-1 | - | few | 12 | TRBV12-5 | TGTGCTAGTGGTTTAGGGAACACTGAAGCTTTCTTT | CASGLGNTEAFF
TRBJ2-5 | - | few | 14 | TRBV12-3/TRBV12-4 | TGTGCCAGCAGTTTACCCCGCGGCCAAGAGACCCAGTACTTC | CASSLPRGQETQYF
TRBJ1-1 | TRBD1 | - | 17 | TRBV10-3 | TGTGCCATCAGTGACCCGGACAGGGAGAAGATGAACACTGAAGCTTTCTTT | CAISDPDREKMNTEAFF
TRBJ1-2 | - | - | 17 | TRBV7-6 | TGTGCCAGCAGCGACCAACCGGGACTCAGCCCTAACTATGGCTACACCTTC | CASSDQPGLSPNYGYTF
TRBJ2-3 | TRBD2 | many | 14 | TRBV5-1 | TGCGCCAGCACTATGGACGGGAGGAAAGATACGCAGTATTTT | CASTMDGRKDTQYF
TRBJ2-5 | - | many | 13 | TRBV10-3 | TGTGCCATCAGTGCGGCGGGGTTGGAGACCCAGTACTTC | CAISAAGLETQYF
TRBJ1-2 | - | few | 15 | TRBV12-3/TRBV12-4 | TGTGCCAGCAGTAATGACGGGGGACATGATTGGGGCTACACCTTC | CASSNDGGHDWGYTF
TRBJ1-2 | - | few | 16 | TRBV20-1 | TGCAGTGCTAGAGAGGGCCGGGGGCGAGGTCAGGATGGCTACACCTTC | CSAREGRGRGQDGYTF
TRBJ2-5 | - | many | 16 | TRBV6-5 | TGTGCCAGCAGTTATTCCGGGACTTCATCCTCAGAGACCCAGTACTTC | CASSYSGTSSSETQYF
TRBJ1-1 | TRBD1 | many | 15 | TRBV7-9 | TGTGCCAGCAGCTTTTTCCGGGACAGGGGAATTGAAGCTTTCTTT | CASSFFRDRGIEAFF
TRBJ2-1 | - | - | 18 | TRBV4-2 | TGTGCCAGCAGCCAAGATCTCCGGCCGCGGGACCCCTACAATGAGCAGTTCTTC | CASSQDLRPRDPYNEQFF
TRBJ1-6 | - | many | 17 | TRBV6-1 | TGTGCCAGCAGTGTGAGGCAGGGTGGGGGCCGCGGTTCACCCCTCCACTTT | CASSVRQGGGRGSPLHF